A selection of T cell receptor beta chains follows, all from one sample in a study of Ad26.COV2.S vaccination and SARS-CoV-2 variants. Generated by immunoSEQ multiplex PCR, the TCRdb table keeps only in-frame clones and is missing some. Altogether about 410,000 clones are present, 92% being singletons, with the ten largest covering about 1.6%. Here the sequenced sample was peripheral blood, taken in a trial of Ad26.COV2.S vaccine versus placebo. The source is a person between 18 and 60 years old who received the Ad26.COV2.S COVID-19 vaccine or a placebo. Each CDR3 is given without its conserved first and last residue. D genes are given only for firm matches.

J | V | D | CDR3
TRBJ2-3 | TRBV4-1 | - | ASSQVRDTQY
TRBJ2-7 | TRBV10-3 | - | AISEPAEVHEQY
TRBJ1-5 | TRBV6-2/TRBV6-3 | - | ASSSGGGRQPQH
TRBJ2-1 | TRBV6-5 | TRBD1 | ASSYTTGGRINEQF
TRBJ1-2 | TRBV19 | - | ASSTGEHYGYT
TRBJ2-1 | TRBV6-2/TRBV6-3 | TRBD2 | ASSFSGAFVDEQF
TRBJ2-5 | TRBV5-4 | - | ASSFSGAVGETQY
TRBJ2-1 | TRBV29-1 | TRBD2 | SVPGGGGEQF
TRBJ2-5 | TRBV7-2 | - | ASSLGFLQETQY
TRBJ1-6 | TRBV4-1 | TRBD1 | ASSQYGQDYNSPLH
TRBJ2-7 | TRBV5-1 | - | ASSSETAYEQY
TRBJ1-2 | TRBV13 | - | ASSLNRDYGYT
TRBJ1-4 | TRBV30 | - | AWSGGIREKLF
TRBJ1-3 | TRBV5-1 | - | ASSLGPVAGNTIY
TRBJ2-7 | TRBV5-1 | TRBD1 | ASSSGQGKYEQY
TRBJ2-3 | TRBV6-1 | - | ASSDWQTSTDTQY
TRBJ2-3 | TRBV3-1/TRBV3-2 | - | ASSQDGRPGITDTQY
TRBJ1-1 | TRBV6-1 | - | ASSETARSEAF
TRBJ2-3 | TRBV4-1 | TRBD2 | ASSQGTSGDTQY